This T cell receptor beta chain is drawn from a study of graft-versus-host responses after intestinal transplantation. Study observations and caveats: Investigators detected GvH clones in recipient marrow, with some emerging earlier in ileum or blood.

Worth noting for this clone: Its matching antigen is unknown.

Here immunoSEQ multiplex PCR was the method, and the copy in TCRdb shows in-frame clones only, minus some. The sample consists of 90,000 to 95,000 clones, under 95% of them appearing once. J was trimmed by 1 base and V by 8 bases; bases with no gene match: 2. CDR1 and CDR2 from the germline V gene are LNHDA and SQIVND (reference sequence). The CDR3 runs to 13 residues. The rearrangement joins TRBV19 to TRBJ2-7; 10 bases fit TRBD1. The sample in question was unstimulated CD8+ T cells sorted from spleen or lymph node cells, obtained before intestinal transplant. The sequence was obtained from a human donor who received an intestinal transplant. The CDR3 sequence is CASGDRGSYEQYF. CDR3 nucleotide sequence: TGTGCCAGTGGGGACAGGGGATCCTACGAGCAGTACTTC.